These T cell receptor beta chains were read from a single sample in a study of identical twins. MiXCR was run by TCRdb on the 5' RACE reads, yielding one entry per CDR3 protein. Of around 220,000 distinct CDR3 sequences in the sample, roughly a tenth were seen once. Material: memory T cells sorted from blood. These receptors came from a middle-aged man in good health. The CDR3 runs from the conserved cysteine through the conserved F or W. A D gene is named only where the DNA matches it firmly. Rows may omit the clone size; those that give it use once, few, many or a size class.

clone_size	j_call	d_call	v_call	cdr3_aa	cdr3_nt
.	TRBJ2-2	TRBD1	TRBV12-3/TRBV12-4	CASGYRGAGELFF	TGTGCCAGCGGCTACAGGGGGGCCGGGGAGCTGTTTTTT
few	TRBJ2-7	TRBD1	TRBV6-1	CASRRQGRYEQYF	TGTGCCAGCAGGCGACAGGGAAGGTACGAGCAGTACTTC
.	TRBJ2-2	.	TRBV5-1	CASKISDTGELFF	TGCGCCAGCAAGATCAGTGACACCGGGGAGCTGTTTTTT
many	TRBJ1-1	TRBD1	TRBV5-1	CASSLQGGSTEAFF	TGCGCCAGCAGCCTACAGGGGGGGTCCACTGAAGCTTTCTTT
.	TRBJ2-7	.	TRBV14	CASSQDGFWDKYEQYF	TGTGCCAGCAGCCAAGATGGCTTCTGGGACAAGTACGAGCAGTACTTC
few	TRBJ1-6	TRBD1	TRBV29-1	CSARGGQSNSPLHF	TGCAGCGCCCGAGGGGGACAGAGCAATTCACCCCTCCACTTT
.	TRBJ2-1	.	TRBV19	CATRTATYNEQFF	TGTGCCACTAGGACAGCGACCTACAATGAGCAGTTCTTC
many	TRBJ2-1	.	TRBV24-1	CATSVWDNEQFF	TGTGCCACCAGTGTCTGGGACAATGAGCAGTTCTTC
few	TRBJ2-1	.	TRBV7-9	CASSLRAVEQFF	TGTGCCAGCAGCTTACGGGCAGTCGAGCAGTTCTTC
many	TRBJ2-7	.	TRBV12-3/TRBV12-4	CASSFDRTYEQYF	TGTGCCAGCAGTTTCGACAGGACCTACGAGCAGTACTTC
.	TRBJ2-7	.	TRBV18	CASSPVQSSYEQYF	TGTGCCAGCTCACCGGTCCAGAGCTCCTACGAGCAGTACTTC
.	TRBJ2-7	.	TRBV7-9	CASSLVRPGRAYEQYF	TGTGCCAGCAGCTTAGTCCGTCCAGGAAGGGCCTACGAGCAGTACTTC
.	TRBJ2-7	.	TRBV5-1	CASSLDGRGPLSYEQYF	TGCGCCAGCAGCTTGGACGGTCGGGGACCCCTCTCCTACGAGCAGTACTTC
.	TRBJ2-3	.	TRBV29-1	CSASRSTDTQYF	TGCAGCGCCAGCCGGAGCACAGATACGCAGTATTTT
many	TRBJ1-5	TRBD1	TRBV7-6	CASSAIDRASNQPQHF	TGTGCCAGCAGCGCCATCGACAGGGCTAGCAATCAGCCCCAGCATTTT
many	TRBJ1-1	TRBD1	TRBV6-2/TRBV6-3	CASSYSVGQGATEAFF	TGTGCCAGCAGTTACTCGGTCGGACAGGGGGCCACTGAAGCTTTCTTT
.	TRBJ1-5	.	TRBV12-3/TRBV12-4	CASSFLGTGLDQPQHF	TGTGCCAGCAGTTTTTTAGGAACAGGGCTCGATCAGCCCCAGCATTTT
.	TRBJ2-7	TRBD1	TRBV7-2	CASSYSGQSYEQYF	TGTGCCAGCAGCTATTCGGGACAGAGCTACGAGCAGTACTTC
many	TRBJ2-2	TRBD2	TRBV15	CATSRELAGVSGELFF	TGTGCCACCAGCAGAGAACTAGCGGGAGTTTCCGGGGAGCTGTTTTTT
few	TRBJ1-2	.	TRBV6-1	CASSEDHRTYGYTF	TGTGCCAGCAGTGAAGATCACAGGACCTATGGCTACACCTTC
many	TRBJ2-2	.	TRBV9	CASSPFENTGELFF	TGTGCCAGCAGTCCCTTTGAGAACACCGGGGAGCTGTTTTTT
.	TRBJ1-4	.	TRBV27	CASSGPRGEKLFF	TGTGCCAGCAGTGGGCCCCGGGGGGAAAAACTGTTTTTT
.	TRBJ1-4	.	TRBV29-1	CSVRSSDEKLFF	TGCAGCGTTCGATCGTCGGATGAAAAACTGTTTTTT
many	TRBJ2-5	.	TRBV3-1	CASSNAAETQYF	TGTGCCAGCAGCAACGCGGCAGAGACCCAGTACTTC
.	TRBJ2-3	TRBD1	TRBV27	CASSLSPGQGWDTQYF	TGTGCCAGCAGTTTGTCGCCGGGACAGGGGTGGGATACGCAGTATTTT
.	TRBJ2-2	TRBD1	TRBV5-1	CASSSNGQGNTGELFF	TGCGCCAGCAGTTCAAACGGACAGGGGAACACCGGGGAGCTGTTTTTT
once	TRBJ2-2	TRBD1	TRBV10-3	CAISQGQGRSSGELFF	TGTGCCATCAGCCAGGGACAGGGAAGGAGCTCCGGGGAGCTGTTTTTT
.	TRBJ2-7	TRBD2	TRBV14	CATVALAGVRYEQYF	TGTGCCACCGTGGCTTTGGCGGGAGTGCGCTACGAGCAGTACTTC
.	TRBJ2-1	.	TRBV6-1	CASSEAQGWEQFF	TGTGCCAGCAGTGAAGCCCAGGGGTGGGAGCAGTTCTTC
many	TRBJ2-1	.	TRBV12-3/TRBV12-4	CASSSNRWNEQFF	TGTGCCAGCAGTTCAAACCGGTGGAATGAGCAGTTCTTC
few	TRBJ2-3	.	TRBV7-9	CASSSDTTDTQYF	TGTGCCAGCAGCTCTGACACTACAGATACGCAGTATTTT
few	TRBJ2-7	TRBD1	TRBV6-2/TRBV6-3	CASSETGTGLEQYF	TGTGCCAGCAGCGAGACCGGGACAGGGCTCGAGCAGTACTTC
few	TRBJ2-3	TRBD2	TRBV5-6	CASSLSTSGRTDTQYF	TGTGCCAGCAGCTTGTCGACTAGCGGGAGGACAGATACGCAGTATTTT
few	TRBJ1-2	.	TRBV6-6	CASSYGGRSGYTF	TGTGCCAGCAGTTACGGGGGGAGGAGTGGCTACACCTTC
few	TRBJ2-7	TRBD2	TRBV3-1	CASSHRLAVTYEQYF	TGTGCCAGCAGCCACCGACTAGCGGTCACCTACGAGCAGTACTTC
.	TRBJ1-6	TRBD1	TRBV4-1	CASSQARTGNYNSPLHF	TGCGCCAGCAGCCAAGCACGGACAGGGAACTATAATTCACCCCTCCACTTT
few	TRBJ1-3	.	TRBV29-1	CSFQLGVGSGNTIYF	TGCAGCTTTCAGTTAGGAGTAGGGTCTGGAAACACCATATATTTT
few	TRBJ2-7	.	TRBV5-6	CASRGVTQGEQYF	TGTGCCAGCAGGGGCGTCACCCAGGGAGAGCAGTACTTC
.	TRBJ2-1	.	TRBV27	CATRIGQGIYNEQFF	TGTGCCACCCGCATCGGGCAGGGGATCTACAATGAGCAGTTCTTC
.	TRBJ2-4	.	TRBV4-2	CASSGFRGAVIYF	TGTGCCAGCAGTGGGTTTCGGGGGGCGGTAATCTACTTC